The sequence of this TCR beta chain was determined in a study of blood T cells in healthy people across ages. For the second PCR, which ran for about 6 to 11 cycles, a sample-barcoded 5' primer and a J-beta primer mix were used. Each cDNA molecule received a tag from a template-switch adaptor that had 12 random nucleotides. TCRdb reanalysed the 5' RACE reads using MiXCR and keeps one entry per CDR3 protein. The top ten clones hold approximately 3.7% of a sample with about 800,000 distinct CDR3 sequences, approximately 25% of them seen once. In germline, CDR1 is SEHNR, CDR2 FQNEAQ (reference sequence). CDR3 length: 14 residues. The V gene end was trimmed by 2 bases and the J gene end by 7 bases; junction bases not matched to a gene: 7. This sample was also put to use in a study of T cells of mothers and their children. That source reports: Five or six children and their three healthy Caucasian mothers were the donors.

This TCR came from a boy between 5 and 17 years old in good health. V gene TRBV7-9 combines with J gene TRBJ1-2; 7 bases agree with TRBD1. Sequencing was done on a sample of blood. This CDR3 is CASSLKSEGAGYTF. The CDR3 region has the DNA TGTGCCAGCAGCTTAAAATCGGAGGGGGCTGGCTACACCTTC.